The clone carrying this T cell receptor (beta chain) was counted at least ten times. Its target is not known. The source of the sample is a study of glioma-infiltrating T cells. Regarding the study as a whole: Gliomas, especially low-grade, showed above-expected tissue-blood divergence; non-neoplastic patients showed below.

Amplification of TCR alpha and beta CDR3 regions from RNA used iRepertoire nested multiplex PCR. For one-step reverse transcription and amplification, roughly 100-400 ng of tissue mRNA or PBMC total RNA was used. Each CDR3 protein is one row after TCRdb ran MiXCR on the multiplex PCR reads. The sample records 85,000 to 110,000 distinct CDR3 sequences, under 30% being singletons. V lost 0 bases to trimming and J lost 9 bases, with 15 bases between them. Germline lookup yields CDR1 LGHNA and CDR2 YSLEER. This CDR3 has 15 residues. This TCR came from a human donor with low-grade glioma or glioblastoma, undergoing nonglioma brain surgery, or in good health (not recorded which). Sequenced material: glioma tissue, nonneoplastic brain tissue, or PBMCs (not recorded which). The V call is TRBV4-3, the J call TRBJ2-4; TRBD1 or TRBD2 may be the D gene (5 bases each). The DNA for the CDR3 is TGCGCCAGCAGCCAAGAACCCGGGACCTATGTCATTCAGTACTTC. Translation gives CASSQEPGTYVIQYF.